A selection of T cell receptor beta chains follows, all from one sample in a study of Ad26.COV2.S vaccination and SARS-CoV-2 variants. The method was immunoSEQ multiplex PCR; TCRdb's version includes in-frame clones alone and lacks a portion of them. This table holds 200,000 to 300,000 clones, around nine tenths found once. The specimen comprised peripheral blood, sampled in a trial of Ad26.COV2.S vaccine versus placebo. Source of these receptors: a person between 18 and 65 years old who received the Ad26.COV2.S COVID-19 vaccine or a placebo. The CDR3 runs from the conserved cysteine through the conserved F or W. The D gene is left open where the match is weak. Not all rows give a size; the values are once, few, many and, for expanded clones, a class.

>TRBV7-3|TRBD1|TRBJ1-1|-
CASSSQGEGTEAFF
TGTGCCAGCAGCTCACAGGGGGAGGGCACTGAAGCTTTCTTT
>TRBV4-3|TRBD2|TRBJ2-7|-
CASSQEGAGVLAVEQYF
TGCGCCAGCAGCCAAGAAGGGGCGGGAGTGTTGGCCGTCGAGCAGTACTTC
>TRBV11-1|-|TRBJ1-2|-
CASSGQGADGYTF
TGTGCCAGCAGCGGGCAGGGAGCGGATGGCTACACCTTC
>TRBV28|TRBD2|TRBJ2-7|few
CATSRGLGGYEQYF
TGTGCCACCTCTAGGGGACTAGGTGGCTACGAGCAGTACTTC
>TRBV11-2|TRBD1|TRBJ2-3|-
CASSPPDRGQSDTQYF
TGTGCCAGCAGCCCGCCCGACAGGGGGCAGTCAGATACGCAGTATTTT
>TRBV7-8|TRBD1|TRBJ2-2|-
CASSKPPGQIMPGELFF
TGTGCCAGCAGCAAACCTCCGGGACAGATTATGCCCGGGGAGCTGTTTTTT
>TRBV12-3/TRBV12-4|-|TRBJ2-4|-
CASSLTGKNIQYF
TGTGCCAGCAGTTTAACAGGGAAAAACATTCAGTACTTC
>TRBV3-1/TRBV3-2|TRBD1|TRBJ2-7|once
CASSQGTGVNEQYF
TGTGCCAGCAGCCAAGGGACAGGGGTCAACGAGCAGTACTTC
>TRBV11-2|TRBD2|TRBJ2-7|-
CASSYAAGRIYEQYF
TGTGCCAGCAGCTATGCAGCGGGACGCATATACGAGCAGTACTTC
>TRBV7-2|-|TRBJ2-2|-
CASSMLVWGTGELFF
TGTGCCAGCAGCATGTTAGTTTGGGGCACCGGGGAGCTGTTTTTT
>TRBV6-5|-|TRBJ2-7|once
CASSYSNVGYEQYF
TGTGCCAGCAGTTACTCGAATGTGGGCTACGAGCAGTACTTC
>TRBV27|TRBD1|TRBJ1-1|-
CASSTGLVTEAFF
TGTGCCAGCTCGACAGGGTTGGTCACTGAAGCTTTCTTT
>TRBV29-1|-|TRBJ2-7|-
CSAGPGHTYEQYF
TGCAGCGCAGGACCGGGCCATACCTACGAGCAGTACTTC
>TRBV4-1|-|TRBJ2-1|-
CASSPFPRGRTNEQFF
TGCGCCAGCAGCCCCTTCCCCCGGGGAAGGACGAATGAGCAGTTCTTC
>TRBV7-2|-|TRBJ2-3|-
CASSLAHSTDTQYF
TGTGCCAGCAGCTTAGCGCACAGCACAGATACGCAGTATTTT
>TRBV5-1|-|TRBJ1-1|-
CASSLRALNTEAFF
TGCGCCAGCAGTCTTCGGGCCCTGAACACTGAAGCTTTCTTT
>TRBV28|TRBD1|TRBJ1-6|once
CASSFGQGVPTSYNSPLHF
TGTGCCAGCAGTTTTGGGCAGGGGGTTCCCACCTCCTATAATTCACCCCTCCACTTT
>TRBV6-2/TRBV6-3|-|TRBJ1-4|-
CASSRDGVYEKLFF
TGTGCCAGCAGTCGTGACGGGGTGTATGAAAAACTGTTTTTT
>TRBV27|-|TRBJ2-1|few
CASSPPRRGFYNEQFF
TGTGCCAGCAGCCCCCCCCGCAGGGGTTTTTACAATGAGCAGTTCTTC
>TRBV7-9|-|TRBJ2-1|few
CASSLSGNEQFF
TGTGCCAGCAGCTTATCAGGGAATGAGCAGTTCTTC
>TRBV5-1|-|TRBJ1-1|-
CASTLSTGNTEAFF
TGCGCCAGCACCTTGAGTACAGGAAACACTGAAGCTTTCTTT
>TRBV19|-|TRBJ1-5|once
CASSISGHSNQPQHF
TGTGCCAGTAGTATTTCCGGCCATAGCAATCAGCCCCAGCATTTT
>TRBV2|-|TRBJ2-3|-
CATSRSREVSTDTQYF
TGTGCCACTTCAAGGAGCAGGGAAGTGAGCACAGATACGCAGTATTTT
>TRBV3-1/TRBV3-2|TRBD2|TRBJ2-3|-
CASSQDLASGSTDTQYF
TGTGCCAGCAGCCAAGACTTAGCTAGCGGGAGCACGGATACGCAGTATTTT
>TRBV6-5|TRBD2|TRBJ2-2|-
CASSYRGDNTGELFF
TGTGCCAGCAGTTACCGGGGGGACAACACCGGGGAGCTGTTTTTT
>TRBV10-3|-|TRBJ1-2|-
CAISVSDVYTF
TGTGCCATCAGTGTCTCGGACGTCTACACCTTC
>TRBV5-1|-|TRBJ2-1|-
CASSRTGSYNEQFF
TGCGCCAGCAGTCGGACGGGGAGTTACAATGAGCAGTTCTTC
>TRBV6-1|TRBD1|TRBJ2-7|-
CASSEERGQGRSYEQYF
TGTGCCAGCAGTGAAGAGAGGGGGCAGGGACGCTCCTACGAGCAGTACTTC
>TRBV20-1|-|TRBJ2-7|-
CSARENYEQYF
TGCAGTGCTAGGGAGAACTACGAGCAGTACTTC
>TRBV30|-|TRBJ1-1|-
CAYRRGMDTEAFF
TGTGCCTATCGGAGGGGTATGGACACTGAAGCTTTCTTT
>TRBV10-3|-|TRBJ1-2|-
CAISGSTYGYTF
TGTGCCATCAGTGGCTCTACGTATGGCTACACCTTC
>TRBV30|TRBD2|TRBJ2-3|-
CAWSARTSGGQYF
TGTGCCTGGAGCGCCCGGACTAGCGGGGGGCAGTATTTT
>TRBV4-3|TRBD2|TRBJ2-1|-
CASSQGGTTFGNEQFF
TGCGCCAGCAGCCAAGGTGGGACTACGTTTGGCAATGAGCAGTTCTTC
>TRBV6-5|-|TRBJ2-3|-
CASSFGTDTQYF
TGTGCCAGCAGCTTCGGGACAGATACGCAGTATTTT
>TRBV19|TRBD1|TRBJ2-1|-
CASSKNRQGHEQFF
TGTGCCAGTAGTAAAAATCGACAGGGGCATGAGCAGTTCTTC
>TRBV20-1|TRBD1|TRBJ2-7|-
CSASGQGTHEQYF
TGCAGTGCTAGTGGACAGGGAACCCACGAGCAGTACTTC
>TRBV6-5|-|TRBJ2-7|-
CASSYSHEQYF
TGTGCCAGCAGTTACTCCCACGAGCAGTACTTC
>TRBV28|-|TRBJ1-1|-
CASSFRGPGRVEGTEAFF
TGTGCCAGCAGTTTCCGTGGGCCCGGCAGGGTGGAGGGCACTGAAGCTTTCTTT
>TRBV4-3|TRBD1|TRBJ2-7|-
CASSQTVTGITPYEQYF
TGCGCCAGCAGCCAAACCGTGACAGGGATAACCCCCTACGAGCAGTACTTC